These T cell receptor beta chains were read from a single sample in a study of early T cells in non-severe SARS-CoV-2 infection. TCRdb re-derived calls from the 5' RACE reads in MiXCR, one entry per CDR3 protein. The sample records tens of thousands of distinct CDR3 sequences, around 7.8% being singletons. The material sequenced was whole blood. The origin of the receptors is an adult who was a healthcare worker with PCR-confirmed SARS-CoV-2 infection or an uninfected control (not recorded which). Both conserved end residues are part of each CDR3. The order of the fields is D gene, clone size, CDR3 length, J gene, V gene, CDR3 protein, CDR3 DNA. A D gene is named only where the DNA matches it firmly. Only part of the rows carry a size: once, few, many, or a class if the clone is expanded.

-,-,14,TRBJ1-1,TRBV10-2,CASSAHWGDTEAFF,TGCGCCAGCAGTGCACACTGGGGGGACACTGAAGCTTTCTTT
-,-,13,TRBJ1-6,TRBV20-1,CSAPPYGGSPLHF,TGCAGTGCTCCCCCATATGGGGGGTCACCCCTCCACTTT
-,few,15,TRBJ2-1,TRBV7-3,CASSPARMSYNEQFF,TGTGCCAGCAGCCCAGCACGGATGTCCTACAATGAGCAGTTCTTC
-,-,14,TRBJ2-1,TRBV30,CAWSVSSSYNEQFF,TGTGCCTGGAGTGTATCCTCCTCCTACAATGAGCAGTTCTTC
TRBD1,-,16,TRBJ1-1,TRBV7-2,CASSRDRNLGNTEAFF,TGTGCCAGCAGCCGGGACAGGAACTTGGGGAACACTGAAGCTTTCTTT
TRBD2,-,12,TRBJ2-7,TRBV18,CASSGTSYEQYF,TGTGCCAGCTCCGGGACTAGTTACGAGCAGTACTTC
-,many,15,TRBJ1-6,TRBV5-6,CASSPTQDANSPLHF,TGTGCCAGCAGCCCGACACAGGATGCAAATTCACCCCTCCACTTT
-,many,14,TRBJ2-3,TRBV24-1,CATSDFTSTDTQYF,TGTGCCACCAGTGATTTTACATCCACAGATACGCAGTATTTT
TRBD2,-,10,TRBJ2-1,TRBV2,CACGGNEQFF,TGTGCCTGCGGGGGGAATGAGCAGTTCTTC
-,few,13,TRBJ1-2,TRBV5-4,CASSLDRIYGYTF,TGTGCCAGCAGTCTTGACAGGATTTATGGCTACACCTTC
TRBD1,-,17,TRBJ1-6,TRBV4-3,CASSQDESGGALVPLHF,TGCGCCAGCAGCCAAGATGAATCAGGGGGCGCTTTAGTACCCCTCCACTTT
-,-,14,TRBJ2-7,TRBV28,CASSSQGSSYEQYF,TGTGCCAGCAGTTCCCAGGGAAGCTCCTACGAGCAGTACTTC
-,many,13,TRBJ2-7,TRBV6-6,CACRTISPYEQYF,TGTGCCTGTAGGACAATCTCCCCCTACGAGCAGTACTTC
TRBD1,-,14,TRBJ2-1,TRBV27,CASSLDRARNEQFF,TGTGCCAGCAGTCTCGACAGGGCTAGGAATGAGCAGTTCTTC
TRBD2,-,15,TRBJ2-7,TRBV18,CVSSPALADSYEQYF,TGTGTCAGCTCACCAGCACTAGCGGACTCCTACGAGCAGTACTTC
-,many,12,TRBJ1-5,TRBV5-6,CASSWSDQPQHF,TGTGCCAGCAGCTGGTCAGATCAGCCCCAGCATTTT
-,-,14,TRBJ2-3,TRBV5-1,CASSLARNTDTQYF,TGCGCCAGCAGCTTGGCGCGGAACACAGATACGCAGTATTTT
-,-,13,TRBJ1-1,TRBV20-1,CSARGARVTEAFF,TGCAGTGCTCGAGGGGCCCGGGTCACTGAAGCTTTCTTT
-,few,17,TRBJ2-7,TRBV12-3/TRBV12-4,CASSSEVRGLISYEQYF,TGTGCCAGCAGCTCCGAGGTCAGGGGATTAATCTCCTACGAGCAGTACTTC
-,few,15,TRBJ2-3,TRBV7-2,CASSSLASREDTQYF,TGTGCCAGCAGCTCCCTGGCCAGCCGGGAAGATACGCAGTATTTT
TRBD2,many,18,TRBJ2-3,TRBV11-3,CASRSGLAGLTSTDTQYF,TGTGCCAGCAGGAGCGGACTAGCGGGGTTAACTAGCACAGATACGCAGTATTTT
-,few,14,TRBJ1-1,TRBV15,CATSTGTGYTEAFF,TGTGCCACCAGTACCGGGACGGGATACACTGAAGCTTTCTTT
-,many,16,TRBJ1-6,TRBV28,CASSLGGTRNNSPLHF,TGTGCCAGCAGTTTAGGGGGGACCCGTAATAATTCACCCCTCCACTTT
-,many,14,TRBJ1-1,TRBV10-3,CAISESIGKTEAFF,TGTGCCATCAGTGAGTCGATAGGGAAGACTGAAGCTTTCTTT
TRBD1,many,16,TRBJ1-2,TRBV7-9,CASSQQAGTGGYGYTF,TGTGCCAGCAGCCAACAGGCGGGGACAGGGGGCTATGGCTACACCTTC
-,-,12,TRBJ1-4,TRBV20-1,CSASPDAEKLFF,TGCAGTGCTTCCCCAGACGCAGAAAAACTGTTTTTT
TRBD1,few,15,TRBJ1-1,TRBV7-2,CASSSGTGENTEAFF,TGTGCCAGCAGCTCCGGGACAGGGGAGAACACTGAAGCTTTCTTT
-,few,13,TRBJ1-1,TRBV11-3,CASSFSVNTEAFF,TGTGCCAGCAGCTTTTCCGTGAACACTGAAGCTTTCTTT
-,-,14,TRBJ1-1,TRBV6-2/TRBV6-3,CASTFLRVPTEAFF,TGTGCCAGCACCTTTTTAAGGGTTCCCACTGAAGCTTTCTTT
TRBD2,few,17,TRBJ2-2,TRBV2,CASGRGLAGPNTGELFF,TGTGCCAGCGGACGAGGACTAGCGGGGCCGAACACCGGGGAGCTGTTTTTT
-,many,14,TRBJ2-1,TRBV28,CASSLSQLLNEQFF,TGTGCCAGCAGTTTATCCCAGCTTCTCAATGAGCAGTTCTTC
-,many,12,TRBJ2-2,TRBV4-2,CASSQVAEELFF,TGTGCCAGCAGCCAAGTGGCGGAGGAGCTGTTTTTT
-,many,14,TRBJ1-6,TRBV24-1,CATRGAGADSPLHF,TGTGCCACCAGGGGCGCGGGGGCTGATTCACCCCTCCACTTT
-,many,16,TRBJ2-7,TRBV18,CASSQGTAANSYEQYF,TGTGCCAGCTCACAAGGGACGGCCGCAAACTCCTACGAGCAGTACTTC
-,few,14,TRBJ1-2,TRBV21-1,CASSKEGLNYGYTF,TGTGCCAGCAGCAAAGAAGGTCTTAACTATGGCTACACCTTC
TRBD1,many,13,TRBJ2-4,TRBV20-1,CSARDYRGNIQYF,TGCAGTGCTAGAGATTACAGGGGGAACATTCAGTACTTC
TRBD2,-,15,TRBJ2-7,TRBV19,CASSSNPGLLNEQYF,TGTGCCAGTAGTAGCAACCCGGGACTATTAAACGAGCAGTACTTC
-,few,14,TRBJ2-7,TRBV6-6,CASSHKGPPDEQYF,TGTGCCAGCAGTCACAAAGGGCCTCCTGACGAGCAGTACTTC
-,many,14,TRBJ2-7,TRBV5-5,CASSFLASSYEQYF,TGTGCCAGCAGCTTCCTGGCCAGTTCCTACGAGCAGTACTTC
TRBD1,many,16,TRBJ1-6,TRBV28,CASSLNGQVLNSPLHF,TGTGCCAGCAGTTTAAACGGACAGGTTCTTAATTCACCCCTCCACTTT
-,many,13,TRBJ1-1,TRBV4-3,CASSPVMNTEAFF,TGCGCCAGCAGCCCGGTGATGAACACTGAAGCTTTCTTT
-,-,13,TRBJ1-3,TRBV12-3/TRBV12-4,CASSLTAGNTIYF,TGTGCCAGCAGTTTAACAGCCGGAAACACCATATATTTT
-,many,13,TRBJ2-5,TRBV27,CASSLWQAETQYF,TGTGCCAGCAGTTTATGGCAGGCGGAGACCCAGTACTTC
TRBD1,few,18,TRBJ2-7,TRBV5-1,CASSIWTGQGSIAYEQYF,TGCGCCAGCAGCATATGGACGGGACAGGGAAGTATCGCCTACGAGCAGTACTTC
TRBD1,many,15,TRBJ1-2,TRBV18,CASSPPTGTGYGYTF,TGTGCCAGCTCACCACCAACCGGGACAGGGTATGGCTACACCTTC
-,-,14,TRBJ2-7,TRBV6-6,CASSLPGGTYEQYF,TGTGCCAGCAGTCTCCCAGGGGGGACCTACGAGCAGTACTTC
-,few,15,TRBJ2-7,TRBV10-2,CASSEVAGGFHEQYF,TGCGCCAGCAGTGAAGTGGCAGGTGGTTTCCACGAGCAGTACTTC
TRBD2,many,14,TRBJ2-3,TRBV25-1,CASSERLAVDTQYF,TGTGCCAGCAGTGAAAGACTAGCGGTGGATACGCAGTATTTT
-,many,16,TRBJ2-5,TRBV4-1,CASSQEISPIEETQYF,TGCGCCAGCAGCCAAGAAATTTCCCCCATTGAAGAGACCCAGTACTTC
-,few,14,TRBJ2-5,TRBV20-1,CSAIGSAALETQYF,TGCAGTGCTATTGGCTCGGCGGCGTTGGAGACCCAGTACTTC
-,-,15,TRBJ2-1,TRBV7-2,CASSLDAGGYNEQFF,TGTGCCAGCAGCTTAGACGCGGGCGGGTACAATGAGCAGTTCTTC
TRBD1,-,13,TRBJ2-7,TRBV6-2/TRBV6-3,CASRGQGASEQYF,TGTGCCAGCAGGGGACAGGGGGCTTCCGAGCAGTACTTC
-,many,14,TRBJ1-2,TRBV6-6,CASSYDRASYGYTF,TGTGCCAGCAGTTACGACAGAGCCTCCTATGGCTACACCTTC
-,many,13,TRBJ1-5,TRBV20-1,CSATLGFDQPQHF,TGCAGTGCTACTCTGGGGTTCGATCAGCCCCAGCATTTT
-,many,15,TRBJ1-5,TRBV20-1,CSASMGHLGDQPQHF,TGCAGTGCTAGTATGGGGCATCTCGGGGATCAGCCCCAGCATTTT
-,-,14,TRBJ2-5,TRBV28,CASSLSAGFETQYF,TGTGCCAGCAGTTTATCGGCGGGGTTCGAGACCCAGTACTTC
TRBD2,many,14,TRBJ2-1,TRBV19,CASRNYSGGALQFF,TGTGCCAGTAGAAACTATAGCGGGGGGGCGCTGCAGTTCTTC